The 25 T cell receptor beta chains in this list originate from one sample, sequenced in a study of blood T cell repertoires in COVID-19. Data came from immunoSEQ multiplex PCR; TCRdb stores just in-frame clones and leaves some out. The repertoire holds around 140,000 clones, with 75% to 85% as singletons. Sequenced: peripheral blood. These receptor sequences come from a woman over 75 with active or convalescent COVID-19.

This clone has only a few counts. This chain links TRBV6-1 with TRBJ2-7, with D perhaps matching TRBD1 (5 bases). Trimming removed 0 bases at V and 6 bases at J, with 15 bases between. The germline V gene has CDR1 MNHNS and CDR2 SASEGT. This CDR3 is 15 amino acids long. The CDR3 DNA reads TGTGCCAGCAGTGAAGCGCTGGCAGGGTCCGGCGAGCAGTACTTC. Protein sequence: CASSEALAGSGEQYF.

The chain combines TRBV5-1 with TRBJ2-7, with TRBD1 matching over 9 bases. The V gene end was trimmed by 2 bases and the J gene end by 3 bases; junction bases not matched to a gene: 3. This CDR3 spans 14 amino acids. Germline V lookup: CDR1 SGHRS, CDR2 YFSETQ. This CDR3 reads CASSLQGADYEQYF. The CDR3 nucleotides read TGCGCCAGCAGCTTACAGGGGGCTGACTACGAGCAGTACTTC. The full variable domain, its missing parts supplied by reference TRBV5-1 and TRBJ2-7, is KAGVTQTPRYLIKTRGQQVTLSCSPISGHRSVSWYQQTPGQGLQFLFEYFSETQRNKGNFPGRFSGRQFSNSRSEMNVSTLELGDSALYLCASSLQGADYEQYFGPGTRLTVT.

The CDR3 loop is CASSEQGGDTEAFF. CDR3 nucleotides: TGTGCCAGCAGTGAACAGGGAGGGGACACTGAAGCTTTCTTT. V gene TRBV6-1 combines with J gene TRBJ1-1; D may be TRBD1 (5 bases). Germline values: CDR1 MNHNS, CDR2 SASEGT. This CDR3 comprises 14 residues. V lost 2 bases to trimming and J lost 3 bases, with 10 bases between them.

This clone occurred a few times. This chain uses TRBV19 with TRBJ1-2, with D maybe TRBD1 (6 bases). V was pared by 7 bases and J by 0 bases, with 30 bases between. The CDR3 length is 20 residues. CDR1 and CDR2 from the germline V gene are LNHDA and SQIVND (reference sequence). As DNA, the CDR3 is TGTGCCAGTAACCCCGGACATCTGAGGACAGACCGAGAGACTAACTATGGCTACACCTTC. It specifies CASNPGHLRTDRETNYGYTF.

The V and J genes are TRBV28 and TRBJ1-1, with a weak D call TRBD1 (5 bases). V lost 5 bases and J lost 0, with 7 bases in between. The germline gives CDR1 MDHEN, CDR2 SYDVKM. The length of the CDR3 is 13 residues. CDR3 nucleotide sequence: TGTGCCAGCAGTGGGGGGTTGAACACTGAAGCTTTCTTT. Its translation is CASSGGLNTEAFF. Filled out from reference TRBV28 and TRBJ1-1, the complete variable domain reads DVKVTQSSRYLVKRTGEKVFLECVQDMDHENMFWYRQDPGLGLRLIYFSYDVKMKEKGDIPEGYSVSREKKERFSLILESASTNQTSMYLCASSGGLNTEAFFGQGTRLTVV.

This clone came up a few times. CDR3 nucleotides: TGTGCCAGCAGGCCACAGGGGTATAGCTATGGCTACACCTTC. Translation: CASRPQGYSYGYTF. The chain combines TRBV2 with TRBJ1-2; 7 bases line up with TRBD1. Germline assignment: CDR1 SNHLY and CDR2 FYNNEI. The trim removed 6 bases at V and 4 bases at J, leaving 8 bases unmatched. The CDR3 loop spans 14 amino acids.

CDR3 bases: TGTGCCAGAAGTTTGCGGGGGTATATTCGTACGCAGTATTTT. Translated: CARSLRGYIRTQYF. The chain has TRBV5-3 and TRBJ2-3, with 7 bases fitting TRBD2. Being an ORF, TRBV5-3 has a function that is uncertain. Losses at the gene ends were 5 bases for V and 8 bases for J; bases not matched to a gene: 11. CDR3 size: 14 residues.

This clone came up once. This chain uses TRBV7-9 with TRBJ1-1; D remains ambiguous. This CDR3 comprises 13 residues. Between the trimmed V and J ends, which lost 4 bases and 0 bases, there was a span of 6 bases. Germline V CDR1 and CDR2: SEHNR, FQNEAQ (reference sequence). Written as DNA, the CDR3 is TGTGCCAGCAGCTGGGAGGTGAACACTGAAGCTTTCTTT. Amino acids: CASSWEVNTEAFF.

This clone was recorded once. This chain uses TRBV7-2 with TRBJ2-3; 12 nucleotides match TRBD2. CDR3 length equals 19 residues. Germline V gene sequence: CDR1 SGHTA, CDR2 FQGNSA. Trimming at V came to 6 bases and at J to 0 bases, leaving 13 bases not matched to a gene. CDR3 sequence reads: CASRRGGLAGTSSTDTQYF. The CDR3 DNA sequence: TGTGCCAGCAGACGGGGCGGACTAGCGGGGACCTCTAGCACAGATACGCAGTATTTT.

The rearrangement links TRBV3-1 (or the pseudogene TRBV3-2) to TRBJ2-5; D ambiguous. The germline gives CDR1 LGHDT, CDR2 YNNKEL (reference sequence). The V end lost 0 bases, the J end lost 10 bases, and 12 bases lay between the germline ends. The length of the CDR3 is 13 residues. CDR3 DNA sequence: TGTGCCAGCAGCCAAGAATCGAGTTCGGGCCAGTACTTC. Translated, it gives CASSQESSSGQYF.

The chain recombines TRBV7-8 with TRBJ1-2, with a possible D match to TRBD1 (6 bases). Deletions cut 5 bases from V and 6 bases from J, with 16 bases between. This CDR3 comprises 14 residues. In germline, CDR1 is SGHVS, CDR2 FQNEAQ. CDR3 sequence: CASSPRTVLDGYTF. CDR3 bases: TGTGCCAGCAGCCCCAGGACAGTCTTGGATGGCTACACCTTC.

CDR3 sequence: CASSRDRVKTEAFF. CDR3 coding DNA: TGTGCCAGCAGCCGGGACAGGGTAAAGACTGAAGCTTTCTTT. The V gene is TRBV28, the J gene TRBJ1-1; TRBD1 matches 9 bases. CDR3 length equals 14 residues. CDR1 is MDHEN, CDR2 SYDVKM, per germline. Unmatched junction bases numbered 7, after V lost 6 bases and J lost 5 bases.

A remark on this clone: Other DNA variants within this sample encode the same CDR3. V gene TRBV5-1 combines with J gene TRBJ2-1; D is possibly TRBD1 (6 bases). V lost 0 bases to trimming and J lost 2 bases, with 9 bases between them. The CDR3 spans 15 residues. Per germline, CDR1 SGHRS and CDR2 YFSETQ. The CDR3 region is CASSLGRGTYNEQFF. DNA for the CDR3: TGCGCCAGCAGCTTGGGCAGGGGTACCTACAATGAGCAGTTCTTC.

The V and J genes are TRBV28 and TRBJ1-1; D uncertain. Germline CDR1 is MDHEN and CDR2 is SYDVKM. This CDR3 region has 14 residues. With 2 bases removed from V and 1 base from J, the gap between germline ends came to 8 bases. The CDR3 nucleotides are TGTGCCAGCAGTTTAAGACTTAGGAACACTGAAGCTTTCTTT. Translated, it gives CASSLRLRNTEAFF. The full variable domain, rest sourced from reference TRBV28 and TRBJ1-1, is DVKVTQSSRYLVKRTGEKVFLECVQDMDHENMFWYRQDPGLGLRLIYFSYDVKMKEKGDIPEGYSVSREKKERFSLILESASTNQTSMYLCASSLRLRNTEAFFGQGTRLTVV.

This clone was detected once. The chain recombines TRBV30 with TRBJ2-2; the match to TRBD2 covers 9 bases. CDR1 is GTSNPN and CDR2 is SVGIG in the germline V gene (reference sequence). The CDR3 extends over 15 amino acids. V lost 0 bases and J lost 4; bases outside the gene matches: 3. The CDR3 nucleotides are TGTGCCTGGAGTGTACGAGCGGGGGGCACCGGGGAGCTGTTTTTT. It is translated as CAWSVRAGGTGELFF.

The J gene is TRBJ2-7, the V gene TRBV15; perhaps TRBD2 as D (6 bases). Germline V gene sequence: CDR1 LNHNV, CDR2 YYDKDF (reference sequence). The V end was cut by 0 bases, the J end by 2 bases, with 14 bases between. The CDR3 is 16 residues long. CDR3 in DNA: TGTGCCACCAGCAGAGATCTTTCCAGGGAGGCCTACGAGCAGTACTTC. Residues: CATSRDLSREAYEQYF.

The CDR3 reads CASSRGAGLVQETQYF. CDR3 DNA: TGTGCCAGTAGTAGGGGAGCCGGACTAGTCCAAGAGACCCAGTACTTC. V gene TRBV19 combines with J gene TRBJ2-5; the match to TRBD2 covers 7 bases. The trim removed 4 bases at V and 1 base at J, leaving 9 bases unmatched. Germline V gene sequence: CDR1 LNHDA, CDR2 SQIVND (reference sequence). There are 16 residues in the CDR3.

This clone has a handful of counts. V and J are TRBV7-2 and TRBJ1-2, with D possibly TRBD1 on 5 matching bases. Looked up from germline, CDR1 is SGHTA and CDR2 is FQGNSA. V lost 7 bases, J lost 8 bases, and 17 bases lay in between. The CDR3 has 13 residues. DNA of the CDR3: TGTGCCAGCACCCGTTACGGGGGGGACGGCTACACCTTC. Protein: CASTRYGGDGYTF.

V is TRBV30 and J is TRBJ1-1, with TRBD1 as a possible D gene (5 bases). Germline-derived CDR1 and CDR2 are GTSNPN and SVGIG (reference sequence). The CDR3 spans 17 residues. V was cut by 2 bases and J by 0 bases, with 19 bases left in between. CDR3 loop: CAWSLSRTSVLNTEAFF. The CDR3, as DNA: TGTGCCTGGAGTCTTTCACGGACATCCGTATTGAACACTGAAGCTTTCTTT.

The chain uses TRBV19 and TRBJ1-5; D is unclear. CDR1 is LNHDA, CDR2 SQIVND, per germline (reference sequence). Trimming removed 5 bases from V and 7 bases from J, with 15 bases in between. The CDR3 is made up of 14 amino acids. CDR3 sequence: CASSGNPFGQPQHF. CDR3 bases: TGTGCCAGTAGTGGCAACCCCTTTGGCCAGCCCCAGCATTTT.

The chain couples TRBV15 to TRBJ1-2, with 7 nucleotides matching TRBD1. Trimming took 4 bases from V and 7 from J; bases not matched to a gene: 6. The CDR3 has 13 residues. CDR1 is LNHNV, CDR2 YYDKDF, per germline (reference sequence). DNA of the CDR3: TGTGCCACCAGCACCCAGGGGGTAGGTGGCTACACCTTC. Translating it yields CATSTQGVGGYTF.

The CDR3 DNA follows: TGCGCCAGCAGCCTACGGGGGGACCTCGCCGAGACCCAGTACTTC. Protein product: CASSLRGDLAETQYF. The gene calls are TRBV5-1 and TRBJ2-5; the match to TRBD2 covers 7 bases. This CDR3 has 15 residues. V lost 4 bases to trimming and J lost 5 bases; unmatched junction nucleotides: 11. Germline CDR1 SGHRS, CDR2 YFSETQ.

This chain uses TRBV5-1 with TRBJ2-6; TRBD2 might be the D (5 bases). The CDR3 loop spans 16 amino acids. Deletions cut 4 bases from V and 4 bases from J, with 15 bases between. Germline CDR1 SGHRS, CDR2 YFSETQ. The CDR3 DNA sequence: TGCGCCAGCAGCCCGAGGACTCGGTGGGGGGCCAACGTCCTGACTTTC. Translating gives CASSPRTRWGANVLTF.

The genes are TRBV5-1 and TRBJ1-6, with 10 bases identical to TRBD1. The germline V gene encodes CDR1 SGHRS and CDR2 YFSETQ. The J segment lost 1 base and the V segment lost 5 bases, leaving 6 bases of the junction unmatched. The length of the CDR3 is 17 residues. Written as DNA, the CDR3 is TGCGCCAGCAGTCTGCAGGGACAGGGGTCCTATAATTCACCCCTCCACTTT. This gives the protein CASSLQGQGSYNSPLHF.

V gene TRBV11-3 combines with J gene TRBJ1-4, with 8 positions matching TRBD1. CDR1 SGHNT and CDR2 YENEEA come from the germline V gene. Trimming at V came to 5 bases and at J to 4 bases, leaving 6 bases not matched to a gene. The CDR3 contains 15 residues. The CDR3 reads CASSPWDRYNEKLFF. The CDR3 nucleotides are TGTGCCAGCAGCCCGTGGGACAGGTATAATGAAAAACTGTTTTTT.